The 10 T cell receptor beta chains reported below all come from one sample, sequenced in a study of breast tumors, draining lymph nodes, adjacent tissues. The lymph nodes were axillary draining lymph nodes from breast cancer patients. TCRdb processed the multiplex PCR reads anew with MiXCR; each CDR3 protein has one entry. The data hold 180,000 or so distinct CDR3 sequences, with around 33% observed a single time. Sequencing was carried out using axillary lymph node tissue. The receptor source for this set is a female donor with breast cancer. Some clones in this sample may be carry-over from other donors' samples.

This clonotype was recorded many times. The rearrangement links TRBV28 to TRBJ2-5; D may be TRBD2 (6 bases). From germline, CDR1 is MDHEN and CDR2 SYDVKM. The CDR3 length is 12 residues. Trimming cost V 6 bases and J 7 bases, with 12 bases left between them. The CDR3 bases are TGTGCCAGCAGCCCCGCCGGGGGGACCCAGTACTTC. This translates into CASSPAGGTQYF.

The chain carries TRBV7-8 and TRBJ1-4; 8 bases line up with TRBD1. J gave up 7 bases and V 6 bases, and 13 bases lay outside the gene matches. The V gene's germline CDR1 is SGHVS and CDR2 FQNEAQ. The CDR3 totals 16 residues. In DNA form, the CDR3 reads TGTGCCAGCAGACAATCACGGGCAGGGGGCAGTGAAAAACTGTTTTTT. This encodes CASRQSRAGGSEKLFF.

The chain recombines TRBV25-1 with TRBJ2-2; no clear D gene. The V gene lost 0 bases and the J gene lost 0 bases, with 8 bases spanning the gap. The length of the CDR3 is 16 residues. In germline, CDR1 is MGHDK, CDR2 SYGVNS. This CDR3 reads CASSEYRTSNTGELFF. The CDR3, as DNA: TGTGCCAGCAGTGAATATCGGACGTCGAACACCGGGGAGCTGTTTTTT.

Regarding this clonotype: A much larger clone differs by one base, so this may be a read error. This chain uses TRBV6-5 with TRBJ2-7; 9 nucleotides align to TRBD2. CDR1 MNHEY and CDR2 SVGAGI come from the germline V gene. The CDR3 is 17 amino acids. As DNA, the CDR3 is TGTGCCAGCAGTCCTCTAGCGGGGCCGTCCTTTATATACGAGCAGTGCTTC. Encoded protein: CASSPLAGPSFIYEQCF.

In its sample, this clonotype was seen many times. The V call is TRBV15, the J call TRBJ2-3; D perhaps matches TRBD2 (6 bases). CDR3 length equals 13 residues. V dropped 3 bases and J dropped 6 bases, with 10 bases sitting between them. The germline gives CDR1 LNHNV, CDR2 YYDKDF (reference sequence). The CDR3 protein is CATSRGGLDTQYF. CDR3 coding DNA: TGTGCCACCAGCAGGGGGGGTCTCGATACGCAGTATTTT.

This clonotype has ten or more counts. V and J are TRBV3-1 and TRBJ2-1; no clear D gene. V was pared by 0 bases and J by 8 bases, with 11 bases between. Germline assignment: CDR1 LGHDT and CDR2 YNNKEL (reference sequence). The CDR3 runs 14 residues. CDR3 bases: TGTGCCAGCAGCCAAGATGAAAGCACTGATGAGCAGTTCTTC. Translated, it gives CASSQDESTDEQFF.

This clonotype appeared a few times. This could be a read error, since a much larger clone is one nucleotide away. The chain recombines TRBV19 with TRBJ2-1; D may be TRBD1 or TRBD2 (5 bases each). The CDR3 loop spans 17 amino acids. Germline CDR1 LNHDA, CDR2 SQIVND (reference sequence). The CDR3 here is CASSTQGAFHSYNEQSF. The CDR3 coding sequence is TGTGCCAGTAGTACCCAGGGAGCGTTCCATTCCTACAATGAGCAGTCCTTC.

In regard to this clonotype: Its ends do not fully match the called genes, so a read error is possible. The chain links TRBV25-1 to TRBJ1-6; D ambiguous. Germline V gene sequence: CDR1 MGHDK, CDR2 SYGVNS. The CDR3 is made up of 15 amino acids. The CDR3 DNA reads as TGCTCCAGCAGTGTTGGAAGACGGGTGGGTTCACCCCTCCACTTT. Amino acids: CSSSVGRRVGSPLHF. Complete variable domain (other parts from reference TRBV25-1 and TRBJ1-6): EADIYQTPRYLVIGTGKKITLECSQTMGHDKMYWYQQDPGMELHLIHYSYGVNSTEKGDLSSESTVSRIRTEHFPLTLESARPSHTSQYLCSSSVGRRVGSPLHFGNGTRLTVT.

As regards this clonotype: The junction shows a germline mismatch at one end, possibly a read error. The chain is built from TRBV11-2 and TRBJ2-7; weak D call: TRBD2 (6 bases). The V gene's germline CDR1 is SGHAT and CDR2 FQNNGV. The CDR3 runs to 16 residues. Written as DNA, the CDR3 is TGTGCCAGCAGTTTAGTATCGGCGGGAAGGCCCCACGAGCAGTACTTC. The encoded protein is CASSLVSAGRPHEQYF.

This clonotype was seen repeatedly, ten times or more. The chain links TRBV6-2 or TRBV6-3 to TRBJ1-2; 9 nucleotides agree with TRBD1. V lost 4 bases to trimming and J lost 3 bases; unmatched junction nucleotides: 3. The germline V gene encodes CDR1 MNHEY and CDR2 SVGEGT. The CDR3 spans 14 residues. The CDR3 coding sequence is TGTGCCAGCAGTTTGACAGGGGGTGACTATGGCTACACCTTC. Encoded protein: CASSLTGGDYGYTF.